This T cell receptor beta chain is drawn from a study of T-cell reconstitution after alpha-beta-depleted transplantation in children. Germline V gene lookup returns CDR1 DFQATT and CDR2 SNEGSKA (reference sequence). The ends were cut back, 0 bases at V and 0 bases at J, with 9 bases in the middle. The length of the CDR3 is 14 residues. This clonotype was found a few times. Antigen unknown. Construction of the TCRbeta library involved unique molecular identifiers. TCRdb recomputed calls from the PCR reads with MiXCR, one row per CDR3 protein. This sample yields some 840,000 distinct CDR3 sequences, of which roughly 15% are seen a single time; approximately 5% belongs to the top ten. Study observations and caveats: By about two months after transplant, alpha-beta T cells reportedly arose from several hundred graft clones that had expanded.

The clonotype originates from a male patient younger than 18 who had a stem cell transplant for acute lymphoblastic leukemia, so the T cells may come from the graft donor. The input for sequencing was PBMCs, mostly from graft donor cells, taken 360 days after TCRalphabeta/CD19-depleted stem cell transplant. The V gene is TRBV20-1, the J gene TRBJ2-7; D not resolved. CDR3: CSARENLPSYEQYF. CDR3 bases: TGCAGTGCTAGAGAAAACCTCCCCTCCTACGAGCAGTACTTC.